Following are 30 T cell receptor beta chains from one sample sequenced in a study of cytomegalovirus exposure and HLA in healthy donors. The PCR was carried out with 60 Vbeta primers and 13 Jbeta primers. The assay was immunoSEQ multiplex PCR, and TCRdb's table has in-frame clones only and misses some. The sample includes around 150,000 clones, around four fifths seen only once; the top ten take 1.1% to 1.5%. Sequencing was done on a sample of PBMCs. These receptors were collected from a woman aged 25 to 39 in good health and CMV-seronegative.

This sequence joins TRBV10-3 and TRBJ1-6, with D unresolved. Trimming took 4 bases from V and 7 from J, leaving 8 bases between them. CDR3 length: 13 residues. Germline V gene data show CDR1 as ENHRY and CDR2 as SYGVKD. As DNA, the CDR3 is TGTGCCATCAGTGCCTCCCAGAATTCACCCCTCCACTTT. Translation gives CAISASQNSPLHF.

This chain uses TRBV5-1 with TRBJ1-6, with D possibly matching TRBD1 (5 bases). The CDR3 totals 14 residues. The V gene lost 7 bases and the J gene lost 7 bases, with 15 bases spanning the gap. Germline CDR1 reads SGHRS; CDR2 reads YFSETQ. The CDR3, as DNA: TGCGCCAGCGGCGTCGGCGGGGGAAATTCACCCCTCCACTTT. This gives the protein CASGVGGGNSPLHF.

The chain is built from TRBV16 and TRBJ2-7, with D perhaps TRBD2 (6 bases). Germline V gene data show CDR1 as KGHSY and CDR2 as FQNENV. V was clipped by 6 bases and J by 3 bases, with 12 bases between them. The CDR3 contains 13 residues. CDR3 coding DNA: TGTGCCAGCAGTCCTTTGGGGGGCTACGAGCAGTACTTC. Its translation: CASSPLGGYEQYF.

Only a few counts were recorded for this clone. The CDR3 region is CASREGTLGYTF. The CDR3 nucleotides read TGTGCCAGCAGAGAAGGGACACTTGGCTACACCTTC. The rearrangement links TRBV27 to TRBJ1-2, with a tentative D call TRBD1 (6 bases). Germline V lookup: CDR1 MNHEY, CDR2 SMNVEV (reference sequence). Trimming cost V 6 bases and J 7 bases, with 12 bases left between them. This CDR3 spans 12 amino acids.

The CDR3 loop reads CASSYGAGADTQYF. The CDR3 DNA is TGTGCCAGCAGTTACGGGGCAGGAGCAGATACGCAGTATTTT. This rearrangement joins TRBV6-5 to TRBJ2-3; maybe TRBD1 (5 bases). CDR3 length equals 14 residues. V lost 2 bases and J lost 4, with 10 bases in between. From germline, CDR1 is MNHEY and CDR2 SVGAGI.

The chain couples TRBV6-5 to TRBJ1-1; tentative D call: TRBD1 (5 bases). Germline V gene data show CDR1 as MNHEY and CDR2 as SVGAGI. V was shortened by 3 bases and J by 4 bases, with 12 bases between the two germline ends. This CDR3 region has 14 residues. DNA of the CDR3: TGTGCCAGCAGTTATCAGGGCCCCGGCACTGAAGCTTTCTTT. It codes for CASSYQGPGTEAFF.

The chain employs TRBV2 and TRBJ2-7; D gene ambiguous. Trimming pared 4 bases from V and 0 bases from J, leaving 10 bases between. This CDR3 is built from 14 residues. CDR1 is SNHLY, CDR2 FYNNEI, per germline. CDR3 in amino acids: CASSVDWSSYEQYF. In nucleotides, the CDR3 is TGTGCCAGCAGTGTTGACTGGAGCTCCTACGAGCAGTACTTC.

CDR3 loop: CASSYWTGGDLQVQYF. In DNA form, the CDR3 reads TGTGCCAGCAGCTACTGGACAGGGGGCGACCTACAGGTGCAGTACTTC. The J gene is TRBJ2-7, the V gene TRBV7-9; 11 nucleotides agree with TRBD1. The CDR3 consists of 16 residues. The germline gives CDR1 SEHNR, CDR2 FQNEAQ (reference sequence). The ends lost 4 bases at V and 9 bases at J; junction bases unmatched: 14.

The chain links TRBV29-1 to TRBJ2-7, with 7 positions matching TRBD1. Losses at the gene ends were 7 bases for V and 3 bases for J; bases not matched to a gene: 9. The CDR3 has 13 amino acids. Germline V gene sequence: CDR1 SQVTM, CDR2 ANQGSEA. Here the CDR3 DNA reads TGCAGCGCTACGACAGGGTTCAGCTACGAGCAGTACTTC. This gives the protein CSATTGFSYEQYF.

The rearrangement joins TRBV11-1 to TRBJ1-1; 7 positions match TRBD1. The V and J ends lost 5 bases and 4 bases, in that order; junction bases with no gene match: 4. The CDR3 is made up of 13 amino acids. From germline, CDR1 is SGHAT and CDR2 FQDESV (reference sequence). CDR3 sequence reads: CASSRAGGTEAFF. The DNA of the CDR3 is TGTGCCAGCAGCCGTGCAGGGGGCACTGAAGCTTTCTTT. The variable domain in full, with the rest retrieved from reference TRBV11-1 and TRBJ1-1, is EAEVAQSPRYKITEKSQAVAFWCDPISGHATLYWYRQILGQGPELLVQFQDESVVDDSQLPKDRFSAERLKGVDSTLKIQPAELGDSAMYLCASSRAGGTEAFFGQGTRLTVV.

The chain carries TRBV19 and TRBJ1-5, with 9 bases that match TRBD1. The germline V gene has CDR1 LNHDA and CDR2 SQIVND (reference sequence). This CDR3 region has 14 residues. V was clipped by 6 bases and J by 9 bases; unmatched bases: 9. The CDR3 loop is CASSPGQGFSPQHF. The CDR3 bases are TGTGCCAGTAGCCCGGGACAGGGATTTTCGCCCCAGCATTTT.

This chain joins TRBV5-6 and TRBJ1-4; D not resolved. There are 15 residues in the CDR3. V was clipped by 3 bases and J by 0 bases, with 9 bases between them. CDR1 is SGHDT and CDR2 is YYEEEE in the germline V gene. The CDR3, as DNA: TGTGCCAGCAGCTGGGGAGGAACAACTAATGAAAAACTGTTTTTT. It specifies CASSWGGTTNEKLFF.

The chain recombines TRBV6-1 with TRBJ1-5; TRBD1 matches at 7 bases. CDR1 is MNHNS, CDR2 SASEGT, per germline. There are 13 residues in the CDR3. Trimming cost V 7 bases and J 4 bases; bases outside gene matches: 4. The CDR3 sequence: CASTLQGNQPQHF. The CDR3 DNA sequence: TGTGCCAGCACCTTACAGGGGAATCAGCCCCAGCATTTT.

V and J are TRBV9 and TRBJ2-5; 9 positions match TRBD2. J lost 5 bases, V lost 0 bases, and 8 bases had no gene match. The CDR3 spans 16 residues. CDR1 and CDR2 (germline): SGDLS, YYNGEE. CDR3 region: CASSVAGGGATETQYF. CDR3 sequence (DNA): TGTGCCAGCAGCGTAGCTGGCGGGGGGGCCACGGAGACCCAGTACTTC.

V and J are TRBV7-2 and TRBJ1-5; possible D gene TRBD1, 6 bases. The CDR3 extends over 14 amino acids. Looked up from germline, CDR1 is SGHTA and CDR2 is FQGNSA. V lost 5 bases and J lost 7, with 15 bases in between. The DNA of the CDR3 is TGTGCCAGCAGCCTAGACACAGGGAACCAGCCCCAGCATTTT. Translated, it gives CASSLDTGNQPQHF.

For the CDR3, the DNA is TGTGCCAGCAGCCCAGAGACAGGTCCGGGATTGAAGCCCCAGCATTTT. It specifies CASSPETGPGLKPQHF. The rearrangement uses TRBV7-8 and TRBJ1-5; D is perhaps TRBD1 (6 bases). Germline loops: CDR1 SGHVS, CDR2 FQNEAQ. CDR3 length: 16 residues. V lost 5 bases and J lost 8, with 22 bases in between.

The chain carries TRBV5-6 and TRBJ1-3; TRBD1 might be the D (5 bases). Trimming removed 3 bases from V and 4 bases from J, with 11 bases in between. This CDR3 spans 14 amino acids. Germline V gene sequence: CDR1 SGHDT, CDR2 YYEEEE. This CDR3 is CASSSKGEGNTIYF. The DNA for the CDR3 is TGTGCCAGCAGCTCGAAAGGGGAAGGAAACACCATATATTTT.

The chain links TRBV7-9 to TRBJ2-3; 8 positions agree with TRBD1. The V gene end was trimmed by 4 bases and the J gene end by 5 bases; junction bases not matched to a gene: 8. The germline gives CDR1 SEHNR, CDR2 FQNEAQ (reference sequence). This CDR3 has 15 residues. The CDR3 loop reads CASSYSQGGGDTQYF. CDR3 coding DNA: TGTGCCAGCAGCTACTCACAGGGGGGTGGAGATACGCAGTATTTT.

This clone was seen a single time. The gene calls are TRBV6-5 and TRBJ1-2, with D possibly TRBD1 on 5 matching bases. The germline gives CDR1 MNHEY, CDR2 SVGAGI. Trimming stripped 2 bases from V and 6 bases from J, with 16 bases between. This CDR3 has 15 amino acids. The CDR3 sequence: CASSYDSGQWNGYTF. CDR3 DNA: TGTGCCAGCAGTTACGACTCAGGGCAGTGGAATGGCTACACCTTC.

CDR3 region: CASRSKGVAATYF. CDR3 in DNA: TGTGCCAGCAGGTCGAAAGGGGTAGCGGCCACGTACTTC. The chain uses TRBV5-8 and TRBJ2-5; D is perhaps TRBD2 (6 bases). Trimming cost V 5 bases and J 13 bases, with 21 bases left between them. The CDR3 is 13 amino acids. CDR1 is SGHTS and CDR2 is YDEGEE in the germline V gene.

With respect to this clone: The junction departs from the called germline gene at one end, perhaps through a read error. V gene TRBV7-7 combines with J gene TRBJ2-3, with a tentative D call TRBD2 (6 bases). The germline gives CDR1 SSHAT, CDR2 FNYEAQ (reference sequence). The CDR3 covers 13 residues. In DNA, the CDR3 is TGTGCTAGCAGCTTCAACGGGGGAGATACGCAGTATTTT. Its protein is CASSFNGGDTQYF.

The V gene is TRBV5-4, the J gene TRBJ2-5; D not resolved. This CDR3 is 14 amino acids long. Germline values: CDR1 SGHNT, CDR2 YYREEE (reference sequence). V gave up 6 bases and J gave up 1 base, with 13 bases separating them. CDR3 nucleotides: TGTGCCAGCACTTTAGCAAAGACCCAAGAGACCCAGTACTTC. Residues: CASTLAKTQETQYF. The full variable domain, its missing parts supplied by reference TRBV5-4 and TRBJ2-5, is ETGVTQSPTHLIKTRGQQVTLRCSSQSGHNTVSWYQQALGQGPQFIFQYYREEENGRGNFPPRFSGLQFPNYSSELNVNALELDDSALYLCASTLAKTQETQYFGPGTRLLVL.

The chain combines TRBV9 with TRBJ2-7; no firm D call. Between the trimmed V and J ends, which lost 1 base and 5 bases, there was a span of 19 bases. Germline V gives CDR1 SGDLS, CDR2 YYNGEE. The CDR3 has 16 residues. The CDR3 protein is CASSVKAITVPHEQYF. The DNA for the CDR3 is TGTGCCAGCAGCGTAAAAGCCATAACGGTTCCACACGAGCAGTACTTC.

The chain uses TRBV6-5 and TRBJ1-2; 8 nucleotides line up with TRBD1. The CDR3 consists of 14 residues. Per the germline V gene, CDR1 is MNHEY and CDR2 is SVGAGI. V lost 7 bases to trimming and J lost 8 bases; unmatched junction nucleotides: 12. The CDR3 region has the DNA TGTGCCAGCATCGGGACAGGTGGTCCGAGGGGCTACACCTTC. Translation gives CASIGTGGPRGYTF.

This clone appeared once. This chain connects TRBV19 to TRBJ2-2, with no clear D. This CDR3 is 12 amino acids long. From germline, CDR1 is LNHDA and CDR2 SQIVND (reference sequence). V was pared by 9 bases and J by 6 bases, with 11 bases between. Here the CDR3 DNA reads TGTGCCAGCCTCACGGTGGCCGGGGAGCTGTTTTTT. Translated, it gives CASLTVAGELFF.

This chain uses TRBV7-3 with TRBJ1-3; 8 positions agree with TRBD1. The CDR3 length is 14 residues. Trimming removed 5 bases from V and 1 base from J; junction bases left unmatched: 1. Germline V gene data show CDR1 as SGHTA and CDR2 as FQGTGA. CDR3 region: CASSRQGSGNTIYF. The CDR3 region has the DNA TGTGCCAGCAGCCGACAGGGGTCTGGAAACACCATATATTTT.

This chain uses TRBV7-9 with TRBJ1-2, with D unresolved. CDR1 is SEHNR, CDR2 FQNEAQ, per germline (reference sequence). Between the trimmed V and J ends, which lost 0 bases and 7 bases, there was a span of 9 bases. CDR3 length: 13 amino acids. DNA of the CDR3: TGTGCCAGCAGCTTAGCATCAACTCCTGGCTACACCTTC. Its protein is CASSLASTPGYTF.

Concerning this clone: At one end, the junction sequence differs from germline, possibly due to a read error. The chain has TRBV7-7 and TRBJ1-5; D call uncertain. Germline V gives CDR1 SSHAT, CDR2 FNYEAQ (reference sequence). The CDR3 spans 16 residues. CDR3 DNA sequence: TGTGCTAGCAGCCAACCAGTGCGGAATAGCAATCAGCCCCAGCATTTT. It specifies CASSQPVRNSNQPQHF.

The gene calls are TRBV9 and TRBJ2-2; 8 bases align to TRBD1. The V gene end was trimmed by 2 bases and the J gene end by 7 bases; junction bases not matched to a gene: 4. The CDR3 is made up of 14 amino acids. Germline CDR1 is SGDLS and CDR2 is YYNGEE. CDR3 nucleotides: TGTGCCAGCAGCGTCCGACAGGGGAGCGGGGAGCTGTTTTTT. It yields the protein CASSVRQGSGELFF.

The chain has TRBV11-1 and TRBJ2-7; possible D gene TRBD2, 6 bases. There are 15 residues in the CDR3. Germline V gene sequence: CDR1 SGHAT, CDR2 FQDESV (reference sequence). The V end was cut by 1 base, the J end by 3 bases, with 13 bases between. This CDR3 is CASSLGGDPGYEQYF. The CDR3, as DNA: TGTGCCAGCAGCTTAGGGGGGGACCCCGGCTACGAGCAGTACTTC.